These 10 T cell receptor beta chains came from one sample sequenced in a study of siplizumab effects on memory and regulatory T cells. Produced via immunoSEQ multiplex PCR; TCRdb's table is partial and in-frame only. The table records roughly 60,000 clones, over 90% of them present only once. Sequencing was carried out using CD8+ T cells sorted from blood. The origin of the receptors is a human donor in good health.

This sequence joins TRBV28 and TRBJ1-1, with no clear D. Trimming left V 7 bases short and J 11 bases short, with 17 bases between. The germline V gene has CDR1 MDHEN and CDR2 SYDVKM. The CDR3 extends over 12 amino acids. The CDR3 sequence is CASKKGRRSAFF. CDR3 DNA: TGTGCCAGCAAGAAGGGTCGGAGGAGTGCTTTCTTT.

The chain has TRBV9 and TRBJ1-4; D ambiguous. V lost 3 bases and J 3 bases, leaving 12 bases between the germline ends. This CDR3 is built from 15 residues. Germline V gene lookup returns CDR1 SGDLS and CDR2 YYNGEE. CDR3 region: CASSGGSGANEKLFF. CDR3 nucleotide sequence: TGTGCCAGCAGCGGCGGAAGTGGGGCTAATGAAAAACTGTTTTTT.

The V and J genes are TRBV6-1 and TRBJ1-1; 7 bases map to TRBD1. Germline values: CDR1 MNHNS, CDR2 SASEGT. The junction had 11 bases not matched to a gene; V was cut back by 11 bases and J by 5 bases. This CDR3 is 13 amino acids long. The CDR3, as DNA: TGTGCCCTAGGGAGGGGGCTCGAGACTGAAGCTTTCTTT. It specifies CALGRGLETEAFF.

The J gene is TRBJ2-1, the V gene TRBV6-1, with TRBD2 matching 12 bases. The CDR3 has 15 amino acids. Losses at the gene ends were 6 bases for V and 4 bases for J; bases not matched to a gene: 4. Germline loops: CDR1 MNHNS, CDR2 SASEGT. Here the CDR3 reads CASSRLAGEYNEQFF. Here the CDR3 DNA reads TGTGCCAGCAGCAGACTAGCGGGAGAATACAATGAGCAGTTCTTC.

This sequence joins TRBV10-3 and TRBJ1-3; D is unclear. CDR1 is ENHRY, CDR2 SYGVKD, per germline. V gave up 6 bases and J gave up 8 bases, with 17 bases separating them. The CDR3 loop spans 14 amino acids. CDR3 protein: CAIRGDMEVYTIYF. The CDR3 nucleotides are TGTGCCATCAGGGGAGACATGGAGGTTTACACCATATATTTT.

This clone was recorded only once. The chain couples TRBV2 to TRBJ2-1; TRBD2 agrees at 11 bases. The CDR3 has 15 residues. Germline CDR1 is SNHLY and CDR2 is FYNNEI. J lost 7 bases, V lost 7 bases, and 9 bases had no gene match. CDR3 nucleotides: TGTGCCAGCACGACTAGCGGGATCACTGAGAATGAGCAGTTCTTC. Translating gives CASTTSGITENEQFF.

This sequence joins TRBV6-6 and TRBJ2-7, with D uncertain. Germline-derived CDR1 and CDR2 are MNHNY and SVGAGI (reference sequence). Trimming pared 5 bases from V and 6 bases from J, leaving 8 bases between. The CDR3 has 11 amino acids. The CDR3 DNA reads TGTGCCAGCAGTCACAGTGTCGAGCAGTACTTC. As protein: CASSHSVEQYF.

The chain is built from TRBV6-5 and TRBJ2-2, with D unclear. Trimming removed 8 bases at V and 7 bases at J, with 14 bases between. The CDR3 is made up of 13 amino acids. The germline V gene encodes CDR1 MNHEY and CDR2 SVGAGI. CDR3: CASGSQSVGELFF. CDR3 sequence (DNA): TGTGCCAGCGGCTCCCAGTCCGTCGGGGAGCTGTTTTTT.

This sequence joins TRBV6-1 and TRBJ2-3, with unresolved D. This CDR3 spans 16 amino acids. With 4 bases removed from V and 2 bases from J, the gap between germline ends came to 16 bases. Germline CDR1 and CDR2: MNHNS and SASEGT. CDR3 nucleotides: TGTGCCAGCAGTGGACCGGGCCAAGACTTCACAGATACGCAGTATTTT. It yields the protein CASSGPGQDFTDTQYF.

The CDR3 protein is CASSQRLWGTDTQYF. As DNA, the CDR3 is TGCGCCAGCAGCCAACGTTTATGGGGCACAGATACGCAGTATTTT. The chain recombines TRBV4-3 with TRBJ2-3, with unresolved D. Trimming shortened V by 2 bases and J by 1 base, and 10 bases separated the two germline ends. The germline CDR1 and CDR2 sequences are LGHNA and YSLEER. The CDR3 is made up of 15 amino acids.